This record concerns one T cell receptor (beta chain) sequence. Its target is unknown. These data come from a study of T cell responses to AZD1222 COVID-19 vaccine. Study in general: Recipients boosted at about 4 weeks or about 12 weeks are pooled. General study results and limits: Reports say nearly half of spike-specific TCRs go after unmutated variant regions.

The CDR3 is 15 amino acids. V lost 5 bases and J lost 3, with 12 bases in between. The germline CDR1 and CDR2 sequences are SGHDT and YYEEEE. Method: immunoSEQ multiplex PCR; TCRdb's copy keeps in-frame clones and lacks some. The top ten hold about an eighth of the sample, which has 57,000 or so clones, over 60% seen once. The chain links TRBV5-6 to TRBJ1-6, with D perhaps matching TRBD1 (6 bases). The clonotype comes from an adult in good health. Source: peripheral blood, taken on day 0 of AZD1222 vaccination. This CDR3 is CASRETGNYNSPLHF. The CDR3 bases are TGTGCCAGCAGGGAAACAGGGAACTATAATTCACCCCTCCACTTT.